What follows is one TCR beta chain and its context. Germline V gives CDR1 LGHNA, CDR2 YSLEER. Trimming took 1 base from V and 8 from J, leaving 15 bases between them. CDR3 length equals 15 residues. Time point denoted: blood 4 weeks post-SBRT, at nephrectomy. Treatment described: 15 Gy SBRT to primary tumor, nephrectomy 4 weeks later. Nephrectomy followed 15 Gy stereotactic body radiation by 4 weeks. Clones were read by immunoSEQ multiplex PCR, and TCRdb kept only the in-frame ones, dropping some. Seen here are around 99,000 clones, 75% to 85% observed once, and the top ten hold approximately 7.3%. This record comes from a study of radiation and T cells in renal cell carcinoma.

The clonotype comes from a man between 60 and 70 years old with renal cell carcinoma. The chain uses TRBV4-3 and TRBJ2-1, with D perhaps TRBD1 (5 bases). The sequencing here drew on blood, taken from a patient whose treatment included radiotherapy and nephrectomy. The CDR3 loop reads CASSQVDSPTHEQFF. In DNA, the CDR3 is TGCGCCAGCAGCCAAGTTGACAGTCCTACACATGAGCAGTTCTTC.